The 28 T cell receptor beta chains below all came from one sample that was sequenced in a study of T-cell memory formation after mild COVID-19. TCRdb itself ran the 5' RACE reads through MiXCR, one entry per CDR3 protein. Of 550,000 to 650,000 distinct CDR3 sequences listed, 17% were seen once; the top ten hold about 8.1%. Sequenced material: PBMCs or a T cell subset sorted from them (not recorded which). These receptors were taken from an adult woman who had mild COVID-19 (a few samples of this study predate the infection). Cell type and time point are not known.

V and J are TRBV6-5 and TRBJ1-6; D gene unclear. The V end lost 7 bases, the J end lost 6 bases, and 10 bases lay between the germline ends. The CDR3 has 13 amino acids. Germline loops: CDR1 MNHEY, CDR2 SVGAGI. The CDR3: CASNTAVNSPLHF. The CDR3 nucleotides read TGTGCCAGCAACACAGCGGTTAATTCACCCCTCCACTTT.

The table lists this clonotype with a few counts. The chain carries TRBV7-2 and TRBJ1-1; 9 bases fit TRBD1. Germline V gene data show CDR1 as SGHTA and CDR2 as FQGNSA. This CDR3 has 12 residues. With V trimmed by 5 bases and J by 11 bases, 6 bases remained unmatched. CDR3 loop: CASSPWTGEAFF. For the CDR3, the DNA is TGTGCCAGCAGCCCCTGGACAGGGGAGGCTTTCTTT. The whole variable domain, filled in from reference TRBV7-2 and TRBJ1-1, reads GAGVSQSPSNKVTEKGKDVELRCDPISGHTALYWYRQSLGQGLEFLIYFQGNSAPDKSGLPSDRFSAERTGGSVSTLTIQRTQQEDSAVYLCASSPWTGEAFFGQGTRLTVV.

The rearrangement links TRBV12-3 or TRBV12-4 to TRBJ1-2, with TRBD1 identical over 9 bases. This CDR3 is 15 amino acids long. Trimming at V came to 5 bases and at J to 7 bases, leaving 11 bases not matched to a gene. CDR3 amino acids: CASSLAGQGTGGYTF. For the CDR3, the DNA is TGTGCCAGCAGTCTGGCTGGACAGGGGACGGGTGGCTACACCTTC.

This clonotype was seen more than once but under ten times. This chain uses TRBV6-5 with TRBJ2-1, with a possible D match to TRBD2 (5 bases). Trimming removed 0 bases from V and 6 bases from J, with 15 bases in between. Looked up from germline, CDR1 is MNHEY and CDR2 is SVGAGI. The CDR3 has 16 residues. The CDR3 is CASSYSMAGESNEQFF. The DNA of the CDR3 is TGTGCCAGCAGTTACTCGATGGCGGGCGAGAGCAATGAGCAGTTCTTC.

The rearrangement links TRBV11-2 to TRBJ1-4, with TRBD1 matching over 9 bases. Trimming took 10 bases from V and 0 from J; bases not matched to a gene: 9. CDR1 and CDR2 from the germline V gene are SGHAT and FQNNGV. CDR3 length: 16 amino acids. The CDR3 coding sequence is TGTGCCACCGGGACAGGGACCCTTGCAACTAATGAAAAACTGTTTTTT. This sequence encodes CATGTGTLATNEKLFF.

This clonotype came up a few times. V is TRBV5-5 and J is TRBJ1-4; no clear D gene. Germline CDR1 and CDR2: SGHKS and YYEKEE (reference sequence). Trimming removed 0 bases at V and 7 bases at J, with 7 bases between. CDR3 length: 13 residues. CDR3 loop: CASSLAPPEKLFF. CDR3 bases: TGTGCCAGCAGCTTGGCCCCACCTGAAAAACTGTTTTTT.

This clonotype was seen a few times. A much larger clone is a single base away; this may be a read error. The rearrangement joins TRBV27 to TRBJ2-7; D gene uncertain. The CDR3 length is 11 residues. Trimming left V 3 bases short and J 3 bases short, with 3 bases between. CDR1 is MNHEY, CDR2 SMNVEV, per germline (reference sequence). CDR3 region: CASSLCYEQYF. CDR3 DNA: TGTGCCAGCAGTTTGTGCTACGAGCAGTACTTC.

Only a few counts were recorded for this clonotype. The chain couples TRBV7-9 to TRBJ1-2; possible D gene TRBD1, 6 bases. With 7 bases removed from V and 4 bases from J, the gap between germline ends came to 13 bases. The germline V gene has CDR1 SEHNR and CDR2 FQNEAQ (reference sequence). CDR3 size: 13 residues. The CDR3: CASTGGHLYGYTF. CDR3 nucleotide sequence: TGTGCCAGCACTGGGGGACACCTCTATGGCTACACCTTC.

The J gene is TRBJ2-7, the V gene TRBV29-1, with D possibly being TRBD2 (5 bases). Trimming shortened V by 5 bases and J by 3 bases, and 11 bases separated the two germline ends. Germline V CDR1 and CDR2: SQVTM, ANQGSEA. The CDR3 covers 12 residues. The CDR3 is CSVRDFDYEQYF. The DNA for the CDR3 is TGCAGCGTTCGGGATTTCGACTACGAGCAGTACTTC.

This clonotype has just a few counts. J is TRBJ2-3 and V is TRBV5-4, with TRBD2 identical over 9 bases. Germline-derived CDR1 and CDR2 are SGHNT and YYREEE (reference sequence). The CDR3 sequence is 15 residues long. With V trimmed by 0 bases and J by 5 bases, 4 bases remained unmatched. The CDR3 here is CASSLGLAVKDTQYF. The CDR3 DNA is TGTGCCAGCAGCTTGGGACTAGCGGTGAAAGATACGCAGTATTTT.

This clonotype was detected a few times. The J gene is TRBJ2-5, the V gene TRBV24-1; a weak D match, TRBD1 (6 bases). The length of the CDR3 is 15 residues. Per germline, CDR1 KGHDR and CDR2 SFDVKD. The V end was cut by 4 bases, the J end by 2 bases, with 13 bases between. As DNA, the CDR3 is TGTGCCACCAGTGACCTGACAGGCCCTCAAGAGACCCAGTACTTC. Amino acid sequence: CATSDLTGPQETQYF.

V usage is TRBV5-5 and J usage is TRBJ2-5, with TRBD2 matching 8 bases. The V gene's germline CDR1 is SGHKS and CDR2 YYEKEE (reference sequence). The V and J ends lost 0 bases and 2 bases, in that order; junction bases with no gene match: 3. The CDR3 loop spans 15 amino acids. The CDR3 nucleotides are TGTGCCAGCAGCTTGGAACTAGCGGTTCAAGAGACCCAGTACTTC. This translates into CASSLELAVQETQYF.

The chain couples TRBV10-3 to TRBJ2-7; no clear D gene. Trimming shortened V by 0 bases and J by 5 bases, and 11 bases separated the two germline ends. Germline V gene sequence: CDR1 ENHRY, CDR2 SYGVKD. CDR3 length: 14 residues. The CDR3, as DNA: TGTGCCATCAGTGAGTCCCCGGGTCCGGACGAGCAGTACTTC. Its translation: CAISESPGPDEQYF.

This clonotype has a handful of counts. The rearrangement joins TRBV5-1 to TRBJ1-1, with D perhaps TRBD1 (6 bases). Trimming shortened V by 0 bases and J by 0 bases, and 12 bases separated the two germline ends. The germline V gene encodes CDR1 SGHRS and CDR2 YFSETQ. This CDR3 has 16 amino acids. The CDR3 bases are TGCGCCAGCAGCTTGGGTTACAGGGCTATGAACACTGAAGCTTTCTTT. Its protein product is CASSLGYRAMNTEAFF.

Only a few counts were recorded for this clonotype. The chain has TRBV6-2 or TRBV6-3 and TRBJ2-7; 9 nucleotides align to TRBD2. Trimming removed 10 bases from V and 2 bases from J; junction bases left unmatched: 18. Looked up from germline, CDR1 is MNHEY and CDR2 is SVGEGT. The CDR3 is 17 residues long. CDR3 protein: CATKGGLAGNYPYEQYF. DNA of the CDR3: TGTGCCACGAAAGGGGGGCTAGCGGGGAATTACCCCTACGAGCAGTACTTC.

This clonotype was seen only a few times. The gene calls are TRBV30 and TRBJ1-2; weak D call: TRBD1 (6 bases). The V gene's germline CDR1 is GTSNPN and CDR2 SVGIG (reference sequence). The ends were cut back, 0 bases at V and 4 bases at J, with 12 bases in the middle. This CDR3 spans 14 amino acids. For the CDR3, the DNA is TGTGCCTGGAGTGTACAGGGTAGAGGCTATGGCTACACCTTC. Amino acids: CAWSVQGRGYGYTF. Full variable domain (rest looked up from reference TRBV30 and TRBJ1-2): SQTIHQWPATLVQPVGSPLSLECTVEGTSNPNLYWYRQAAGRGLQLLFYSVGIGQISSEVPQNLSASRPQDRQFILSSKKLLLSDSGFYLCAWSVQGRGYGYTFGSGTRLTVV.

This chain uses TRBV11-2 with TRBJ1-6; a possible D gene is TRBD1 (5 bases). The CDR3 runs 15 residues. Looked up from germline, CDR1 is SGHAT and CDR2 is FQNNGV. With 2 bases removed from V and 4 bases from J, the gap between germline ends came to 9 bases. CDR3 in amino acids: CASSLRGEYNSPLHF. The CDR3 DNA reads TGTGCCAGCAGCTTAAGAGGGGAGTATAATTCACCCCTCCACTTT.

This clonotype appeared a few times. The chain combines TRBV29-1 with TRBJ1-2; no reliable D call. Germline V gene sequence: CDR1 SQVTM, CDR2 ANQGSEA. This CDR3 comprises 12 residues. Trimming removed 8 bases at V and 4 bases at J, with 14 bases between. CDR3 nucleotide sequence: TGCAGCTCATTCCAACGGGGCTATGGCTACACCTTC. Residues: CSSFQRGYGYTF.

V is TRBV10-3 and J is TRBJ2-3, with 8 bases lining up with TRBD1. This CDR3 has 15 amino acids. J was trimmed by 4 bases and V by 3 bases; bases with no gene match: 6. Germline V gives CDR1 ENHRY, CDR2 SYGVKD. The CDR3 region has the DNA TGTGCCATCAGTGATGACAGGGGACGGCCAGATACGCAGTATTTT. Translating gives CAISDDRGRPDTQYF.

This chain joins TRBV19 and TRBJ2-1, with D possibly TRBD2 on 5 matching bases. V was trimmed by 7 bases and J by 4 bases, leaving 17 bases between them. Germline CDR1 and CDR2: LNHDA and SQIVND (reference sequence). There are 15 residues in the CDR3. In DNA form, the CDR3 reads TGTGCCAGTATGAGCGGAGCCCTACCTTACAATGAGCAGTTCTTC. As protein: CASMSGALPYNEQFF.

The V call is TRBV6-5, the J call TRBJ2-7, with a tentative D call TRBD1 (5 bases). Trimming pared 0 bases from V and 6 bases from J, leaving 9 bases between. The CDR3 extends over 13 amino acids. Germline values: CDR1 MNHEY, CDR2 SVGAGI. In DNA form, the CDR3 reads TGTGCCAGCAGTTACTCGATTCAGGGCGAGCAGTACTTC. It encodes CASSYSIQGEQYF.

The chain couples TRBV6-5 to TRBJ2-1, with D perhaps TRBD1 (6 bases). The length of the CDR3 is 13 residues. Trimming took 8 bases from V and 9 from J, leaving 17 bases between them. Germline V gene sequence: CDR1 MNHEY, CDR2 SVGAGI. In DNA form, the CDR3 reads TGTGCCAGCCGAGACAGGTTTAAGGGTGAGCAGTTCTTC. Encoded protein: CASRDRFKGEQFF.

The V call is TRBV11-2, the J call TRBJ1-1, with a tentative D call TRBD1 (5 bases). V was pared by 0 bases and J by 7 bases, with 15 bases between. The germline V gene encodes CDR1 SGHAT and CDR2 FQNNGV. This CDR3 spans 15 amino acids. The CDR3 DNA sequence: TGTGCCAGCAGCTTAGAGGGGAGGGGAGGGGATGAAGCTTTCTTT. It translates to CASSLEGRGGDEAFF.

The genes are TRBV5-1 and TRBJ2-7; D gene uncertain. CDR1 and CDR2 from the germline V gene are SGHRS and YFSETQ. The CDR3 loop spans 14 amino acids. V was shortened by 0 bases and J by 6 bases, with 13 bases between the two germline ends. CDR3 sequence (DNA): TGCGCCAGCAGCTTGGTTGGGGATGGATCCGAGCAGTACTTC. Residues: CASSLVGDGSEQYF.

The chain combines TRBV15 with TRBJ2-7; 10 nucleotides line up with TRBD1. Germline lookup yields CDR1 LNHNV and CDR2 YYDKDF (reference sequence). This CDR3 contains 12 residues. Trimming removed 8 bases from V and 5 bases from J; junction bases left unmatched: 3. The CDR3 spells CATAGQGNEQYF. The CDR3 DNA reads TGTGCCACCGCGGGACAGGGGAACGAGCAGTACTTC.

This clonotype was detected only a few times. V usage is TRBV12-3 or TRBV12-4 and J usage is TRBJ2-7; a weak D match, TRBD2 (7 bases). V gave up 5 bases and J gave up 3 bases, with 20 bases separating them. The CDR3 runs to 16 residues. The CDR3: CASSGSGGQRIYEQYF. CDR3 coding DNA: TGTGCCAGCAGTGGGTCGGGGGGCCAACGGATCTACGAGCAGTACTTC.

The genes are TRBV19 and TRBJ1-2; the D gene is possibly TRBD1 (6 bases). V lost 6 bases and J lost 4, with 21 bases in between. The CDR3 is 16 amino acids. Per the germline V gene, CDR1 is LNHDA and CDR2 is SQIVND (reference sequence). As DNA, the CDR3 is TGTGCCAGTAGGACCGGAACAGGGACTATTAGCTATGGCTACACCTTC. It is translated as CASRTGTGTISYGYTF.

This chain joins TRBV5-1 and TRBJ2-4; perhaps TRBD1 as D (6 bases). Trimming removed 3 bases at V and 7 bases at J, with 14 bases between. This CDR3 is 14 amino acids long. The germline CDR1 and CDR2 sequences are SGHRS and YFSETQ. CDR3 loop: CASSYQEQGNIQYF. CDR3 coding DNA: TGCGCCAGCAGCTATCAGGAACAGGGTAACATTCAGTACTTC.